The text below deals with one TCR beta chain. Its matching antigen is unknown. This CDR3 contains 14 residues. Deletions cut 1 base from V and 8 bases from J, with 14 bases between. Per the germline V gene, CDR1 is MNHEY and CDR2 is SVGEGT. TCRdb called the 5' RACE reads again in MiXCR, with one record for every CDR3 protein. The data contain around 90,000 distinct CDR3 sequences, around 25% of them singletons. The data were obtained in a study of CD8 T cells in ankylosing spondylitis. Overall study findings and caveats: Earlier studies detected some motif variants in reactive arthritis synovial fluid and blood.

The rearrangement uses TRBV6-2 or TRBV6-3 and TRBJ1-2, with a tentative D call TRBD1 (6 bases). The clonotype comes from a male donor with ankylosing spondylitis or in good health (not recorded which). The sequenced sample was blood, either unsorted or a sorted T cell fraction (not recorded which). The CDR3 is CASSYFGGSQGYTF. The CDR3 DNA is TGTGCCAGCAGTTACTTCGGGGGCTCTCAAGGCTACACCTTC.